These T cell receptor beta chains were read from a single sample in a study of T cell responses to AZD1222 COVID-19 vaccine. Sequencing was performed with immunoSEQ multiplex PCR; in TCRdb, only in-frame clones are kept and a portion is missing. The sample holds about 140,000 clones, 80% to 95% seen once. The sample here was peripheral blood, taken on day 0 of AZD1222 vaccination. The receptors shown here come from an adult in good health. Each CDR3 is given with its conserved first and last residue. The D gene is left open where the match is weak. For some rows the clone size is stated as once, few or many, or as a class when expanded; others skip it.

j_gene | d_gene | v_gene | abundance | CDR3nt | CDR3aa
TRBJ2-3 | TRBD1 | TRBV27 | NA | TGTGCCAGCACTAACCAAAGGGACAGGGGTTTTCCAGATACGCAGTATTTT | CASTNQRDRGFPDTQYF
TRBJ2-1 | TRBD2 | TRBV15 | NA | TGTGCCACCAGCAGAGATCGGAGCGGGATCTACAATGAGCAGTTCTTC | CATSRDRSGIYNEQFF
TRBJ1-2 | NA | TRBV5-5 | NA | TGTGCCAGCAGCTTGGAAGGACTGAAATTCTATGGCTACACCTTC | CASSLEGLKFYGYTF
TRBJ1-2 | TRBD1 | TRBV5-4 | NA | TGTGCCAGCAGCTTGGAGGGGGACAGGGGGCTAAGTGGCTACACCTTC | CASSLEGDRGLSGYTF
TRBJ2-1 | NA | TRBV3-1/TRBV3-2 | NA | TGTGCCAGCAGCCAAGATGATCACAATGAGCAGTTCTTC | CASSQDDHNEQFF
TRBJ2-7 | TRBD2 | TRBV11-2 | NA | TGTGCCAGCAGCACACCCGGGGGCGGGAGGGCCTACGAGCAGTACTTC | CASSTPGGGRAYEQYF
TRBJ1-1 | NA | TRBV27 | NA | TGTGCCAGCACCGCTAGGTCGTCGGGACCAAACACTGAAGCTTTCTTT | CASTARSSGPNTEAFF
TRBJ2-7 | NA | TRBV20-1 | NA | TGCAGTGCTCCGATAGCCAACGAGCAGTACTTC | CSAPIANEQYF
TRBJ2-2 | TRBD2 | TRBV15 | few | TGTGCCACCAGCAGAGACCTAGCGGCGAACACCGGGGAGCTGTTTTTT | CATSRDLAANTGELFF
TRBJ2-3 | TRBD2 | TRBV11-3 | NA | TGTGCCAGCAGCTTGATGGCGGGGGAGGATACGCAGTATTTT | CASSLMAGEDTQYF
TRBJ2-7 | NA | TRBV25-1 | NA | TGTGCCAGCAGTGCAACGGGACCACTTCCCTACGAGCAGTACTTC | CASSATGPLPYEQYF
TRBJ2-7 | NA | TRBV7-9 | NA | TGTGCCAGCAGTTCCGAATTGATGACAACCTACGAGCAGTACTTC | CASSSELMTTYEQYF
TRBJ1-1 | NA | TRBV7-2 | NA | TGTGCCAGCAGTATTCCGGGAGACGCTGAAGCTTTCTTT | CASSIPGDAEAFF
TRBJ2-1 | NA | TRBV21-1 | few | TGTGCCAGCGCCCAAAGGGGGTGGAATGAGCAGTTCTTC | CASAQRGWNEQFF
TRBJ1-1 | NA | TRBV18 | NA | TGTGCCAGCTCACCGATTGAGTACACTGAAGCTTTCTTT | CASSPIEYTEAFF
TRBJ1-2 | TRBD1 | TRBV5-1 | NA | TGCGCCAGCAGATTGACAGGGGGTGATGGCTACACCTTC | CASRLTGGDGYTF
TRBJ1-1 | TRBD1 | TRBV6-5 | NA | TGTGCCAGCATTACACAGGGGGTGCCTGAAGCTTTCTTT | CASITQGVPEAFF
TRBJ2-5 | NA | TRBV19 | NA | TGTGCCAGTCTTGGGGGGACGCGGACCCAGTACTTC | CASLGGTRTQYF
TRBJ2-7 | NA | TRBV27 | once | TGTGCCAGCAGTTTCGAGCAGCGGAACTCCTACGAGCAGTACTTC | CASSFEQRNSYEQYF
TRBJ1-2 | TRBD1 | TRBV28 | once | TGTGCCAGCAGTCACAACCGGGACAGGGGATCCTATGGCTACACCTTC | CASSHNRDRGSYGYTF
TRBJ2-7 | TRBD1 | TRBV3-1/TRBV3-2 | NA | TGTGCCAGCAGCCAACGGACAGGGAGTTACGAGCAGTACTTC | CASSQRTGSYEQYF
TRBJ2-3 | NA | TRBV6-6 | NA | TGTGCCAGCAGTACTAACACAGATACGCAGTATTTT | CASSTNTDTQYF
TRBJ1-5 | TRBD1 | TRBV19 | NA | TGTGCCAGTAGTTTGGACAGGGGGGGTGATAGCAATCAGCCCCAGCATTTT | CASSLDRGGDSNQPQHF
TRBJ2-7 | NA | TRBV6-5 | NA | TGTGCCAGCAGTTACTCGTTCTACGAGCAGTACTTC | CASSYSFYEQYF